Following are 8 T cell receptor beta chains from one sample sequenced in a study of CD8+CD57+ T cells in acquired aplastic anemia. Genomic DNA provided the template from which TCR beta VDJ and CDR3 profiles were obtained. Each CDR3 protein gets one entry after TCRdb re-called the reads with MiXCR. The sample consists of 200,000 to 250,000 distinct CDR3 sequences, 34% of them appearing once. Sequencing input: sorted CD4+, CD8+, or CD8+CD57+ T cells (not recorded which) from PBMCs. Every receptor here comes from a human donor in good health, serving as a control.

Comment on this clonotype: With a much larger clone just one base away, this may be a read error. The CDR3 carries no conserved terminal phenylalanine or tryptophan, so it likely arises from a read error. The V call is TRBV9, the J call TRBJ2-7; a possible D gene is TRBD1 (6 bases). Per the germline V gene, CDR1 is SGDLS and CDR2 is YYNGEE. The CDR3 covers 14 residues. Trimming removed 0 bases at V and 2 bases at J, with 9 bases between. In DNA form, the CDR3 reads TGTGCCAGCAGCGTAGGGACAGTCACCTACGAGCAGTACCTC. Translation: CASSVGTVTYEQYL.

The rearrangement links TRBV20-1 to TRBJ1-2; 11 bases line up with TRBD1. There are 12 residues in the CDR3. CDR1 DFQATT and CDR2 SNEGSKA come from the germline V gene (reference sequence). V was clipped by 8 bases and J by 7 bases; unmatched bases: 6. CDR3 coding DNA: TGCAGTCAGGCGGACAGGGGGCCTGGCTACACCTTC. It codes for CSQADRGPGYTF.

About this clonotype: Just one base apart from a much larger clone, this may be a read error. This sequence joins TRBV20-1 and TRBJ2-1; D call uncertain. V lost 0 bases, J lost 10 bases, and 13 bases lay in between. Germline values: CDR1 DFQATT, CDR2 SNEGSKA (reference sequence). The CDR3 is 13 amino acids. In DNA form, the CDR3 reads TGCAGTGCTAGAGATCGGACGAACTACGAGCAGTTCTTC. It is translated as CSARDRTNYEQFF.

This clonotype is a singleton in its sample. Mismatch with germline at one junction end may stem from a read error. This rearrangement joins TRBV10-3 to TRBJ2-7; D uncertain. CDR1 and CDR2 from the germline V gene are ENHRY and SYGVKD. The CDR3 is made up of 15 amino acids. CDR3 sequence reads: CPIKKARQGVNEQYF. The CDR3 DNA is TGTCCCATCAAAAAGGCGCGACAAGGAGTGAACGAGCAGTACTTC.

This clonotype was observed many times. The CDR3 nucleotides are TGCAGTGCGCGTCCGGGACAGGTCGTTGGGGCCAACGTCCTGACTTTC. This sequence encodes CSARPGQVVGANVLTF. This chain uses TRBV20-1 with TRBJ2-6; 8 bases line up with TRBD1. J gave up 3 bases and V 6 bases, and 10 bases lay outside the gene matches. The germline CDR1 and CDR2 sequences are DFQATT and SNEGSKA (reference sequence). The CDR3 spans 16 residues.

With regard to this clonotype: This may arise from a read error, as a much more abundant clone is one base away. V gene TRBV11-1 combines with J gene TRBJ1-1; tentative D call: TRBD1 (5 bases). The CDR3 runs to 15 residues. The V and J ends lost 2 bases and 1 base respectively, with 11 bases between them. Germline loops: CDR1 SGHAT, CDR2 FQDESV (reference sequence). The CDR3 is CASSLIAGTNTEAFF. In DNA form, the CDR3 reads TGTGCCAGCAGCTTAATCGCAGGGACGAACACTGAAGCTTTCTTT. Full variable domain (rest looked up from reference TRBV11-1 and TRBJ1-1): EAEVAQSPRYKITEKSQAVAFWCDPISGHATLYWYRQILGQGPELLVQFQDESVVDDSQLPKDRFSAERLKGVDSTLKIQPAELGDSAMYLCASSLIAGTNTEAFFGQGTRLTVV.

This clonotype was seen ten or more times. In nucleotides, the CDR3 is TGTGCCATCAGTGACGCTAGCGGGGGCTCCTACAATGAGCAGTTCTTC. Translation gives CAISDASGGSYNEQFF. The V gene is TRBV10-3, the J gene TRBJ2-1; 10 positions match TRBD2. V shed 3 bases, J shed 0 bases, and the junction held 2 bases outside the gene matches. The CDR3 is 16 amino acids. Germline CDR1 is ENHRY and CDR2 is SYGVKD.

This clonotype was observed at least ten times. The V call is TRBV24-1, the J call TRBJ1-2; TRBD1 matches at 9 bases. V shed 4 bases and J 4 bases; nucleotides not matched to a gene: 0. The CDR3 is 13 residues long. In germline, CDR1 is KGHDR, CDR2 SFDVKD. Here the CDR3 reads CATSEGQGYGYTF. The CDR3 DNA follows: TGTGCCACCAGTGAGGGACAGGGCTATGGCTACACCTTC.